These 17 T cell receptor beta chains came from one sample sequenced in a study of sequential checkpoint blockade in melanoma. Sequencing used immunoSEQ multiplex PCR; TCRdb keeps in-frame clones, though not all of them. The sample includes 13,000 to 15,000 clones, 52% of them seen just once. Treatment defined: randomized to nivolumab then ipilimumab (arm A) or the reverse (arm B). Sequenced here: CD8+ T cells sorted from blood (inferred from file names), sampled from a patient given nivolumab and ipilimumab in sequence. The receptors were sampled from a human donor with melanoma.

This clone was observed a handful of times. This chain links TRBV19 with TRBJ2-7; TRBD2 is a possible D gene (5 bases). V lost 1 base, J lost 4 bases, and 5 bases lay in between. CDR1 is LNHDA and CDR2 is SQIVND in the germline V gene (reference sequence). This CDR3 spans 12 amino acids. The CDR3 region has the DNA TGTGCCAGTAGTATAGGCGGGTACGAGCAGTACTTC. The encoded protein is CASSIGGYEQYF.

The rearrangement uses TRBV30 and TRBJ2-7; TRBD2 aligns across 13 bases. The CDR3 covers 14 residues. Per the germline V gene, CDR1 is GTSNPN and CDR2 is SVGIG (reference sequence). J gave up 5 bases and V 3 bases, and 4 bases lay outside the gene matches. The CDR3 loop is CAWSGTSGMDEQYF. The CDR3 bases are TGTGCCTGGAGCGGGACTAGCGGGATGGACGAGCAGTACTTC.

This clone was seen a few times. CDR3 sequence reads: CASSLLAVYNEQFF. The CDR3 region has the DNA TGTGCCAGCAGCTTACTAGCGGTATACAATGAGCAGTTCTTC. The chain couples TRBV7-9 to TRBJ2-1, with 7 bases aligning to TRBD2. Germline CDR1 reads SEHNR; CDR2 reads FQNEAQ (reference sequence). After removal of 2 bases from V and 4 bases from J, the junction contained 2 bases not matched to a gene. This CDR3 spans 14 amino acids.

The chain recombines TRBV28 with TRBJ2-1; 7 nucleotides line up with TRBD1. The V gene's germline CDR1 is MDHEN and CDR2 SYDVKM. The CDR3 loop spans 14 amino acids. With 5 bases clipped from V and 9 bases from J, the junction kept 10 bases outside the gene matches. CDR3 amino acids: CASSLRGYRGEQFF. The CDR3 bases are TGTGCCAGCAGTCTCAGGGGGTACCGCGGTGAGCAGTTCTTC.

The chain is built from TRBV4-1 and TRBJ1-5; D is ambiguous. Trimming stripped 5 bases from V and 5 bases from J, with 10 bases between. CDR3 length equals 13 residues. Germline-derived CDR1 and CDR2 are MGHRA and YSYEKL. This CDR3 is CASSSTADQPQHF. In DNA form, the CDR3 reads TGCGCCAGCAGCTCTACGGCGGATCAGCCCCAGCATTTT.

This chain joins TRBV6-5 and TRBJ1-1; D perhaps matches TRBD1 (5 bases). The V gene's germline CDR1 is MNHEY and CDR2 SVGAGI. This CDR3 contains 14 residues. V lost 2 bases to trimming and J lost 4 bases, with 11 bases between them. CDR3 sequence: CASSYIGDGTEAFF. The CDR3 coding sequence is TGTGCCAGCAGTTACATAGGGGATGGCACTGAAGCTTTCTTT.

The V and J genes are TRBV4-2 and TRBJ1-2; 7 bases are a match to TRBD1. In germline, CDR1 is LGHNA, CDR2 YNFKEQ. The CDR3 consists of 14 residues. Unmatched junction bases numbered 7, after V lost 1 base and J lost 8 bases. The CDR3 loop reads CASSQGRGTVGYTF. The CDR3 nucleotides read TGTGCCAGCAGCCAAGGGAGAGGGACAGTCGGCTACACCTTC.

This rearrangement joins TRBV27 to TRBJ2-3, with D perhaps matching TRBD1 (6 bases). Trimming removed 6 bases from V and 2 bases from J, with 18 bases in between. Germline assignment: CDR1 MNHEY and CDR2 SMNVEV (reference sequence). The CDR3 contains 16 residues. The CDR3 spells CASSQTGSQFTDTQYF. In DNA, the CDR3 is TGTGCCAGCAGCCAAACAGGGTCCCAATTCACAGATACGCAGTATTTT.

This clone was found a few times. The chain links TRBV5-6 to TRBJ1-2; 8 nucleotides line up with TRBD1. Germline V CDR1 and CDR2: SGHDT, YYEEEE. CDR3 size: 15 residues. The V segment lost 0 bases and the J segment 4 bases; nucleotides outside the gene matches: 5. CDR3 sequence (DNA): TGTGCCAGCAGCTTGGAGGACAGGGAAAGCTATGGCTACACCTTC. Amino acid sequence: CASSLEDRESYGYTF.

The CDR3, as DNA: TGTGCCAGCAGTGACCCGGGACTAGCGGGAAGGGGCCACGAGCAGTACTTC. Amino acid sequence: CASSDPGLAGRGHEQYF. The rearrangement links TRBV2 to TRBJ2-5, with 13 bases that match TRBD2. The end of the DNA is better explained by TRBJ2-7, so the J call may be wrong. The CDR3 loop spans 17 amino acids. Germline V gene sequence: CDR1 SNHLY, CDR2 FYNNEI.

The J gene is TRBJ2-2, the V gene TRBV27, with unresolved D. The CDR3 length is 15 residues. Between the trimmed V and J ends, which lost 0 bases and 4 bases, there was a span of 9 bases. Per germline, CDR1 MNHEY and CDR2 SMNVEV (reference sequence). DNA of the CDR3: TGTGCCAGCAGTTTATCGACGACTGCCACCGGGGAGCTGTTTTTT. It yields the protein CASSLSTTATGELFF.

CDR3 DNA: TGTGCCAGCAAACGAGGGGACAGGGGAGGAGATCAGCCCCAGCATTTT. This sequence encodes CASKRGDRGGDQPQHF. The rearrangement joins TRBV2 to TRBJ1-5; TRBD1 matches at 10 bases. Germline-derived CDR1 and CDR2 are SNHLY and FYNNEI. V shed 7 bases, J shed 5 bases, and the junction held 11 bases outside the gene matches. The CDR3 runs to 16 residues.

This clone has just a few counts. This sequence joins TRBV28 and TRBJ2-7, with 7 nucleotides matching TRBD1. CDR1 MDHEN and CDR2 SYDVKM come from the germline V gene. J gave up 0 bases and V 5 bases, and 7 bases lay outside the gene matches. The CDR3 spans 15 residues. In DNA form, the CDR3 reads TGTGCCAGCAGTAACGGTGCAGGGGGCTCCTACGAGCAGTACTTC. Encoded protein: CASSNGAGGSYEQYF.

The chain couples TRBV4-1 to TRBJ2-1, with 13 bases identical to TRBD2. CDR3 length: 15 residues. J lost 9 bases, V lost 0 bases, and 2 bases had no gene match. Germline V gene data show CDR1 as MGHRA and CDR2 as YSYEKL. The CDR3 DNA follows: TGCGCCAGCAGCCAAGATAGACTAGCGGGAGGTGAGCAGTTCTTC. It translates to CASSQDRLAGGEQFF.

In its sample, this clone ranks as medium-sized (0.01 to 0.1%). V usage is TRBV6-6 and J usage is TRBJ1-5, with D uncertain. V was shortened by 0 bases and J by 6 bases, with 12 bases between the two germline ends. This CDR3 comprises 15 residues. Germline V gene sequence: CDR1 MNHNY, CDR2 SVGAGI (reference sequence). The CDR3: CASSYSESGGQPQHF. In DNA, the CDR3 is TGTGCCAGCAGTTACTCAGAGAGTGGTGGTCAGCCCCAGCATTTT.

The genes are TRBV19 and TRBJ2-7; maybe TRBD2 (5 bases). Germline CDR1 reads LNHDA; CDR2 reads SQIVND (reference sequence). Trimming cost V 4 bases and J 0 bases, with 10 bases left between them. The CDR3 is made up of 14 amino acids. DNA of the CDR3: TGTGCCAGTAGTAGGACTGCTGGCTCCTACGAGCAGTACTTC. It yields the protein CASSRTAGSYEQYF.

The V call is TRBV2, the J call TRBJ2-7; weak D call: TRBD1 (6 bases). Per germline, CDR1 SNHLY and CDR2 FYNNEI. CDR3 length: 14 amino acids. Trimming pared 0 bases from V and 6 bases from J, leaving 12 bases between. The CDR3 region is CASSEALNRAEQYF. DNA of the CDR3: TGTGCCAGCAGTGAAGCGCTTAACAGGGCCGAGCAGTACTTC.